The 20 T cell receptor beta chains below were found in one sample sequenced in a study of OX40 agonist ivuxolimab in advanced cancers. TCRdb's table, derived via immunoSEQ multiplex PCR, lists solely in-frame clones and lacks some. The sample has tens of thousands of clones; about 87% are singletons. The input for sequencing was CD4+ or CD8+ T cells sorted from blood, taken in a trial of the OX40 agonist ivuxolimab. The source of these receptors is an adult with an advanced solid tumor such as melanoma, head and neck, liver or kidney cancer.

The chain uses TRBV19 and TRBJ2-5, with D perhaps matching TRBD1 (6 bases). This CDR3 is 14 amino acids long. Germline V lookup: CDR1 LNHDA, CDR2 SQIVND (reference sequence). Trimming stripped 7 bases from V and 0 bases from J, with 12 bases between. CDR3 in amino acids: CASTSDRNQETQYF. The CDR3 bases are TGTGCCAGTACCTCAGACAGGAACCAAGAGACCCAGTACTTC.

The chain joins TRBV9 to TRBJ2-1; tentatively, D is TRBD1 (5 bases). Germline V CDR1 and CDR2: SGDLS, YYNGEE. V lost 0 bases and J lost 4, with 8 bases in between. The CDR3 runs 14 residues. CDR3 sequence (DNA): TGTGCCAGCAGCGTAGGGACATATTACAATGAGCAGTTCTTC. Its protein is CASSVGTYYNEQFF.

CDR3: CASSGGDRYEQYF. CDR3 DNA: TGTGCCAGCAGCGGGGGGGACCGCTACGAGCAGTACTTC. The rearrangement links TRBV7-8 to TRBJ2-7, with 7 bases identical to TRBD2. The CDR3 is 13 amino acids. CDR1 is SGHVS and CDR2 is FQNEAQ in the germline V gene. Germline trimming cut 5 bases from V and 3 bases from J; bases unmatched to any gene: 4.

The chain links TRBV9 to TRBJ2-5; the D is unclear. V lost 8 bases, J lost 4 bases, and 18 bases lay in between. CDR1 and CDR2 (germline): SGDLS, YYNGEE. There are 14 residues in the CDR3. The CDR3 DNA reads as TGTGCCAGTCTGTTGAGACCTGTCCCAGAGACCCAGTACTTC. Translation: CASLLRPVPETQYF.

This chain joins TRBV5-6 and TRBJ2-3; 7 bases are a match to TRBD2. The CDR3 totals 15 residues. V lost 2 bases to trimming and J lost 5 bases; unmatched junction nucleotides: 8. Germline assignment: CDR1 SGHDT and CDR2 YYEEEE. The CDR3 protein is CASSFSAGVVDTQYF. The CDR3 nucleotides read TGTGCCAGCAGCTTCTCCGCGGGAGTTGTAGATACGCAGTATTTT.

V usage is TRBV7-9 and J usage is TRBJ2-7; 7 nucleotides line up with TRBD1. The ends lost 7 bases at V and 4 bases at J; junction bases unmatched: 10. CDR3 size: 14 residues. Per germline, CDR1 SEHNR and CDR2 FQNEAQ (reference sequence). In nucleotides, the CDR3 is TGTGCCAGCACCAACGGGGACAGCAGTTACGAGCAGTACTTC. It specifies CASTNGDSSYEQYF.

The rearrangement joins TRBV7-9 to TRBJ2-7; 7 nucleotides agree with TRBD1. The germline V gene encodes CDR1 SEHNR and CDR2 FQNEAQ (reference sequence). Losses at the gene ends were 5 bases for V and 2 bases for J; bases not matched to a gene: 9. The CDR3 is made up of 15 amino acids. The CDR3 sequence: CASSLQGTEAYEQYF. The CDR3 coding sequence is TGTGCCAGCAGCCTACAGGGGACCGAAGCCTACGAGCAGTACTTC.

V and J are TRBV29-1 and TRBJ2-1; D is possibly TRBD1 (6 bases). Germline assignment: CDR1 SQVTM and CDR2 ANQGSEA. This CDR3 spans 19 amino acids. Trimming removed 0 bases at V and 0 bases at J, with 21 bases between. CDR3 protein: CSVEDHTRGITPSYNEQFF. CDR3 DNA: TGCAGCGTTGAAGATCATACCAGGGGCATAACCCCCTCCTACAATGAGCAGTTCTTC.

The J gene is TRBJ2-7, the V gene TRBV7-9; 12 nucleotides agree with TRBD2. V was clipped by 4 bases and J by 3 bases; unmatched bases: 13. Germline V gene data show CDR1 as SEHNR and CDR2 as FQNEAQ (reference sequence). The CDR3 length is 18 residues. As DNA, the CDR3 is TGTGCCAGCAGCTCCCTGACTAGCGGGAGAGATCGACTCTACGAGCAGTACTTC. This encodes CASSSLTSGRDRLYEQYF. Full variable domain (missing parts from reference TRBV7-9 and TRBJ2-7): DTGVSQNPRHKITKRGQNVTFRCDPISEHNRLYWYRQTLGQGPEFLTYFQNEAQLEKSRLLSDRFSAERPKGSFSTLEIQRTEQGDSAMYLCASSSLTSGRDRLYEQYFGPGTRLTVT.

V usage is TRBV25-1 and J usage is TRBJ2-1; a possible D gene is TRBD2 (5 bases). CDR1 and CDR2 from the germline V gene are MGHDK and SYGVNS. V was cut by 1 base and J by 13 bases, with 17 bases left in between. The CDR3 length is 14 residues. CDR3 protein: CASSEFYSATTQFF. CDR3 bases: TGTGCCAGCAGTGAATTTTATAGCGCCACGACACAGTTCTTC.

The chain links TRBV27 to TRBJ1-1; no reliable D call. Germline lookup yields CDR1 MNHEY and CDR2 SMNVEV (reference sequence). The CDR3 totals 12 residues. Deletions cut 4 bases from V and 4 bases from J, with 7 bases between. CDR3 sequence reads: CASSSAGTEAFF. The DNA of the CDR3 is TGTGCCAGCAGTTCTGCGGGCACTGAAGCTTTCTTT.

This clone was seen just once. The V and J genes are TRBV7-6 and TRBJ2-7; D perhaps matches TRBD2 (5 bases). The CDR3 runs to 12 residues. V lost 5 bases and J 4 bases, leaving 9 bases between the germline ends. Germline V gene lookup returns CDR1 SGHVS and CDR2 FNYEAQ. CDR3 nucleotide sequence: TGTGCCAGCAGCCCGGGGTCATACGAGCAGTACTTC. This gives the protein CASSPGSYEQYF.

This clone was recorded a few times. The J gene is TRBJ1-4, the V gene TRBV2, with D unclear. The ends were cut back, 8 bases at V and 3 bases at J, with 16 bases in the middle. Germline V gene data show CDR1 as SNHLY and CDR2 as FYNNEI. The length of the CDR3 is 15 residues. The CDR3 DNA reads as TGTGCCAGCTCGGAGCGGTACCCAGCTAATGAAAAACTGTTTTTT. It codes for CASSERYPANEKLFF.

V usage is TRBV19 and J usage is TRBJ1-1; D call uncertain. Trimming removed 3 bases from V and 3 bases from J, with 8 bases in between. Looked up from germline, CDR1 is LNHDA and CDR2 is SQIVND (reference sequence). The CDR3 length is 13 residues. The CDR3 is CASSITADTEAFF. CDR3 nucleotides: TGTGCCAGTAGTATTACAGCGGACACTGAAGCTTTCTTT.

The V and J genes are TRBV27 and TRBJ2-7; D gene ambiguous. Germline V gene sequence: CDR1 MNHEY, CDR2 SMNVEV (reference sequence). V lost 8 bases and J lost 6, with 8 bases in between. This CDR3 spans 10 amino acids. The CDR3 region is CASGLREQYF. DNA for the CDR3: TGTGCCAGCGGCTTACGCGAGCAGTACTTC.

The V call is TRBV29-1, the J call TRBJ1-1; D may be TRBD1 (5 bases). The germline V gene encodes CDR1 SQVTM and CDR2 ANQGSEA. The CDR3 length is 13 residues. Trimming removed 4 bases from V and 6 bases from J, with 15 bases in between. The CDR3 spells CSVVEGRGAEAFF. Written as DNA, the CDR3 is TGCAGCGTTGTTGAAGGACGGGGGGCTGAAGCTTTCTTT.

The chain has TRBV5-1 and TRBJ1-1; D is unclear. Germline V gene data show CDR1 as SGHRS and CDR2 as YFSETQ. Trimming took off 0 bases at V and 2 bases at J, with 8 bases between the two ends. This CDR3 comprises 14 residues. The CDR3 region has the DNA TGCGCCAGCAGCTTGGAGGGAACCAACACTGAAGCTTTCTTT. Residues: CASSLEGTNTEAFF.

The CDR3 nucleotides are TGTGCCAGTAGTAACCGGGACAGGGGTTTGGCTGAAGCTTTCTTT. As protein: CASSNRDRGLAEAFF. This chain links TRBV19 with TRBJ1-1; TRBD1 matches at 10 bases. The CDR3 is 15 residues long. Germline-derived CDR1 and CDR2 are LNHDA and SQIVND (reference sequence). V shed 4 bases and J 6 bases; nucleotides not matched to a gene: 8.

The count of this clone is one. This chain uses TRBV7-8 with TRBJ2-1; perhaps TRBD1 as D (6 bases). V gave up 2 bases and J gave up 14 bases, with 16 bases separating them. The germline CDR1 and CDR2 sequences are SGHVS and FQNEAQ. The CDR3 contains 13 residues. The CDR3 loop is CASSLMQGQVKFF. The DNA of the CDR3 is TGTGCCAGCAGCTTAATGCAGGGGCAGGTAAAGTTCTTC.

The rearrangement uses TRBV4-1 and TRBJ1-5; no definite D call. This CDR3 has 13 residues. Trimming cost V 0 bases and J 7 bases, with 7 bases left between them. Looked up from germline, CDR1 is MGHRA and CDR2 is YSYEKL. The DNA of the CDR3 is TGCGCCAGCAGCCAAGATCCGGCGCAGCCCCAGCATTTT. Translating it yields CASSQDPAQPQHF.